The 6 T cell receptor beta chains listed next were all sequenced from one sample in a study of early T cells in non-severe SARS-CoV-2 infection (dated by TCRdb to the early 2020s). Receptors were amplified or captured by 5' RACE. Sequencing took place on a NextSeq 500. Using fastp at Q25 and MiXCR, TCRdb reprocessed the public reads and kept productive beta chains. Rows are combined by CDR3 protein, so each entry shows the most common genes and DNA. Recorded for this sample are approximately 79,000 distinct CDR3 sequences; around 14% of them occurred a single time. The biggest ten clones account for approximately 6% of the sample. The specimen sequenced was whole blood. These receptors all stem from an adult who was a healthcare worker with PCR-confirmed SARS-CoV-2 infection or an uninfected control (not recorded which).

The V and J genes are TRBV20-1 and TRBJ1-1; no clear D gene. Germline V CDR1 and CDR2: DFQATT, SNEGSKA (reference sequence). CDR3 size: 13 residues. The germline V and J ends were trimmed by 4 bases and 0 bases, with 9 bases remaining between them. CDR3 nucleotides: TGCAGTGCTACGACCGATTTGAACACTGAAGCTTTCTTT. Translating it yields CSATTDLNTEAFF.

The gene calls are TRBV6-5 and TRBJ2-7; tentative D call: TRBD2 (6 bases). The CDR3 extends over 14 amino acids. V lost 2 bases and J lost 0, with 8 bases in between. The germline CDR1 and CDR2 sequences are MNHEY and SVGAGI. CDR3 bases: TGTGCCAGCAGTTACGCGGGGACCTCCTACGAGCAGTACTTC. It translates to CASSYAGTSYEQYF.

This clonotype showed up just a few times. This chain joins TRBV6-5 and TRBJ1-2; the D is unclear. V was trimmed by 6 bases and J by 0 bases, leaving 11 bases between them. This CDR3 contains 14 residues. Germline values: CDR1 MNHEY, CDR2 SVGAGI. CDR3 amino acids: CASSRLQSNYGYTF. The CDR3 DNA reads as TGTGCCAGCAGCCGTTTACAGTCTAACTATGGCTACACCTTC.

At least ten counts were recorded for this clonotype. The chain links TRBV9 to TRBJ1-2; D is possibly TRBD1 (5 bases). Trimming removed 3 bases at V and 4 bases at J, with 13 bases between. The germline CDR1 and CDR2 sequences are SGDLS and YYNGEE. The CDR3 is 14 residues long. As DNA, the CDR3 is TGTGCCAGCAGCGGTCCGGGACTTACCTATGGCTACACCTTC. Its translation is CASSGPGLTYGYTF.

The chain uses TRBV5-1 and TRBJ2-3, with 7 bases that match TRBD1. J lost 1 base, V lost 7 bases, and 9 bases had no gene match. Germline V gene data show CDR1 as SGHRS and CDR2 as YFSETQ. The CDR3 contains 15 residues. CDR3 residues: CASARPGQRTDTQYF. The CDR3 nucleotides are TGCGCCAGCGCCCGGCCGGGACAGCGCACAGATACGCAGTATTTT.

This clonotype was picked up many times. The chain combines TRBV24-1 with TRBJ2-1; possibly TRBD1 for D (8 bases). The V gene's germline CDR1 is KGHDR and CDR2 SFDVKD. The CDR3 consists of 16 residues. V lost 4 bases and J 1 base, leaving 13 bases between the germline ends. CDR3 amino acids: CATSDNRGGSYNEQFF. CDR3 nucleotides: TGTGCCACCAGTGACAACAGGGGGGGGTCCTACAATGAGCAGTTCTTC.